This record looks at one T cell receptor beta chain sequence and its context. What it binds is not known. The data derive from a study of T-cell memory formation after mild COVID-19. Germline V gives CDR1 SGHNT, CDR2 YYREEE (reference sequence). The CDR3 has 13 residues. J gave up 8 bases and V 5 bases, and 6 bases lay outside the gene matches. TCRdb re-called the 5' RACE reads through MiXCR, storing one row per CDR3 protein. The sample yields around 320,000 distinct CDR3 sequences, around 15% seen once. Study findings and constraints: The finding that pre-infection memory included some responding clones suggested that cross-reactive memory joined.

The clonotype was recovered from a man aged 18 to 35 who had mild COVID-19 (a few samples of this study predate the infection). Cell type and time point are not known. This chain links TRBV5-4 with TRBJ2-1; 8 bases fit TRBD2. Source material: PBMCs or a T cell subset sorted from them (not recorded which). Written as DNA, the CDR3 is TGTGCCAGCAGTTTCGGACTAGCCGATGAGCAGTTCTTC. This translates into CASSFGLADEQFF.